The T cell receptor (beta chain) under discussion was sequenced for a study of radiotherapy plus CTLA-4 blockade in lung cancer (dated by TCRdb to the late 2010s). Regarding the research as a whole: Among the enrolled patients, roughly 17% had an objective response, and around 31% reached disease control.

A remark on this clone: Its antigen is not yet known. The sample holds no much larger clone one base away, and base qualities are not on file.

What the work shows at the level of the full study, not this receptor alone: The strongest predictors of response, as reported, were early dynamic changes in blood T cell clones along with a rise in serum interferon-beta after radiation. After treatment with radiotherapy and ipilimumab, TCR clones that came from tumors expanded in the peripheral blood.

CDR1 SGHNT and CDR2 YYREEE are derived from the germline V gene (reference sequence). The CDR3 starts with the cysteine, ends with the phenylalanine, and has 14 residues. Just the 42-base CDR3 DNA is kept, in frame starting at base 1. V has 7 bases trimmed and J has 2 bases trimmed; junction bases matching no gene number 4. Libraries were built with the immunoSEQ multiplex PCR assay. This immuneACCESS table, as held by TCRdb, lists in-frame sequences with V and J called but not all clones. Of the missing ones, under half trace to an unresolved V gene in checked studies; the others have no known cause. In all, the sample holds roughly 100,000 clones, and 75% to 85% of those were seen once. In total, the top ten clones hold about 3.5% of the sample. Focal radiation therapy combined with CTLA-4 blockade (ipilimumab) was tested in patients with chemo-refractory metastatic non-small-cell lung cancer.

In this chain, TRBV5-4 is recombined with TRBJ2-5, with 11 junctional bases fitting TRBD2. The source was peripheral blood, collected from a patient treated with radiotherapy plus ipilimumab. This receptor was taken from a human donor with non-small cell lung cancer who had a partial response to radiotherapy plus ipilimumab. CDR3 reads: CASSGLAEQETQYF. DNA sequence: TGTGCCAGCTCGGGACTAGCGGAACAAGAGACCCAGTACTTC.